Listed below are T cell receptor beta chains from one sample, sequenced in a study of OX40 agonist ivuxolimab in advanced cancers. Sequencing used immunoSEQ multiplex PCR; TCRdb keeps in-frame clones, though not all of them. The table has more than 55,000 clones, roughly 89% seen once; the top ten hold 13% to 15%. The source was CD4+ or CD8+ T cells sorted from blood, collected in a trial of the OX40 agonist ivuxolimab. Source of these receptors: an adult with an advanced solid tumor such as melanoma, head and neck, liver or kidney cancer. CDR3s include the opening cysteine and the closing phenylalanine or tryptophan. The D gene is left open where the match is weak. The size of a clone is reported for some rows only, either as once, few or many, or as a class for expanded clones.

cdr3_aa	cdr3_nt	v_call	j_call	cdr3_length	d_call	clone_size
CASSLGRSYEQYF	TGTGCCAGCAGTTTAGGCAGATCCTACGAGCAGTACTTC	TRBV28	TRBJ2-7	13	NA	NA
CASSLARDAFLFF	TGTGCCAGCAGCTTAGCACGAGACGCATTCCTGTTTTTT	TRBV7-9	TRBJ1-4	13	NA	NA
CATLQLSGNTIYF	TGTGCCACCTTACAGCTCTCTGGAAACACCATATATTTT	TRBV6-6	TRBJ1-3	13	NA	once
CASSRGTSGGGGELFF	TGTGCCAGCAGCCGGGGGACTAGCGGAGGTGGCGGGGAGCTGTTTTTT	TRBV7-9	TRBJ2-2	16	TRBD2	NA
CASSLEGRDPYEQYF	TGTGCCAGCAGCTTAGAAGGTAGGGACCCCTACGAGCAGTACTTC	TRBV11-2	TRBJ2-7	15	NA	NA
CASSPRWDGTQYF	TGTGCCAGCAGCCCCCGTTGGGACGGAACGCAGTATTTT	TRBV14	TRBJ2-3	13	NA	NA
CASSMGRSYGYTF	TGTGCCAGTAGTATGGGCAGATCCTATGGCTACACCTTC	TRBV19	TRBJ1-2	13	NA	NA
CASSYGGGNYGYTF	TGTGCCAGCAGTTACGGGGGGGGTAACTATGGCTACACCTTC	TRBV6-6	TRBJ1-2	14	NA	NA
CSYTSYSLTDTQYF	TGCAGCTACACCAGCTATTCCCTCACAGATACGCAGTATTTT	TRBV29-1	TRBJ2-3	14	NA	NA
CATSRGGRTDTQYF	TGTGCCACCAGCAGAGGGGGTAGAACAGATACGCAGTATTTT	TRBV15	TRBJ2-3	14	NA	once
CASSKPGETQYF	TGTGCCAGTAGTAAACCGGGGGAGACCCAGTACTTC	TRBV19	TRBJ2-5	12	NA	NA
CASRKTGIETQYF	TGTGCCAGCAGGAAGACAGGGATTGAGACCCAGTACTTC	TRBV6-1	TRBJ2-5	13	TRBD1	NA
CASRPAWDAKTQYF	TGTGCCAGCAGACCCGCATGGGACGCGAAGACCCAGTACTTC	TRBV6-6	TRBJ2-5	14	NA	NA
CASSKNPYEQYF	TGCGCCAGCTCCAAGAACCCGTACGAGCAGTACTTC	TRBV5-1	TRBJ2-7	12	NA	NA
CSVEDRATAGPTDTQYF	TGCAGCGTTGAAGATCGCGCGACAGCGGGACCCACAGATACGCAGTATTTT	TRBV29-1	TRBJ2-3	17	TRBD2	NA
CASSSERASGEQYF	TGTGCCAGCAGCTCCGAGAGGGCGTCAGGCGAGCAGTACTTC	TRBV7-9	TRBJ2-7	14	NA	few
CSVEDARLQGEQYF	TGCAGCGTTGAAGATGCCCGACTCCAAGGGGAGCAGTACTTC	TRBV29-1	TRBJ2-7	14	NA	few
CASSMGALADLGDTQYF	TGCGCCAGCAGTATGGGAGCCCTAGCGGATCTGGGAGATACGCAGTATTTT	TRBV5-1	TRBJ2-3	17	TRBD2	NA
CASSLGAGAPFGNEQFF	TGTGCCAGCAGCCTAGGAGCAGGGGCTCCCTTTGGGAATGAGCAGTTCTTC	TRBV7-9	TRBJ2-1	17	NA	NA
CASRHGQPDSYEQYF	TGTGCCAGCAGACATGGACAGCCTGACTCCTACGAGCAGTACTTC	TRBV28	TRBJ2-7	15	NA	NA
CATSRDSSGSGANVLTF	TGTGCCACCAGCAGAGATTCAAGCGGCTCTGGGGCCAACGTCCTGACTTTC	TRBV15	TRBJ2-6	17	NA	NA
CASKWTGNTGELFF	TGTGCCAGCAAATGGACAGGGAACACCGGGGAGCTGTTTTTT	TRBV7-9	TRBJ2-2	14	TRBD1	NA
CASRTFGRGTNTQYF	TGTGCCAGCAGGACGTTTGGCCGGGGTACGAATACGCAGTATTTT	TRBV28	TRBJ2-3	15	NA	NA
CASSHTQGVLTTYGYTF	TGTGCCAGCAGCCATACTCAGGGTGTCTTAACAACATATGGCTACACCTTC	TRBV14	TRBJ1-2	17	NA	NA
CAISESQGLSGSPYNEQFF	TGTGCCATCAGTGAGTCGCAGGGGCTTAGCGGGAGTCCCTACAATGAGCAGTTCTTC	TRBV10-3	TRBJ2-1	19	TRBD2	NA
CATGVGEAKNIQYF	TGCGCCACTGGCGTCGGGGAAGCCAAAAACATTCAGTACTTC	TRBV10-2	TRBJ2-4	14	NA	NA
CASSTGTSSYNEQFF	TGTGCCAGCAGCACAGGGACTAGCTCCTACAATGAGCAGTTCTTC	TRBV9	TRBJ2-1	15	TRBD2	once
CASSQENLHNEQFF	TGCGCCAGCAGCCAAGAGAACCTCCACAATGAGCAGTTCTTC	TRBV4-3	TRBJ2-1	14	NA	NA
CASRGSDTQYF	TGTGCCAGCAGGGGGTCGGATACGCAGTATTTT	TRBV6-5	TRBJ2-3	11	NA	NA
CASSLTSHHGNEQFF	TGTGCCAGCAGCTTAACGTCACATCACGGGAATGAGCAGTTCTTC	TRBV7-3	TRBJ2-1	15	NA	NA
CASRESSGRNEQFF	TGCGCCAGCAGGGAGTCTAGCGGGCGTAATGAGCAGTTCTTC	TRBV5-1	TRBJ2-1	14	TRBD2	once
CATTGGGDEKLFF	TGTGCCACCACAGGAGGCGGGGATGAAAAACTGTTTTTT	TRBV7-9	TRBJ1-4	13	NA	NA
CASTQDTYDQPQHF	TGTGCCAGCACACAGGATACTTACGATCAGCCCCAGCATTTT	TRBV18	TRBJ1-5	14	NA	NA
CASSLGATSGSGELFF	TGTGCTAGCAGCTTAGGAGCGACTAGCGGGTCCGGGGAGCTGTTTTTT	TRBV7-7	TRBJ2-2	16	TRBD2	NA
CASSYSAGTDTQYF	TGTGCCAGCAGCTATAGCGCTGGCACAGATACGCAGTATTTT	TRBV7-9	TRBJ2-3	14	NA	NA
CASSRTSGRANNEQFF	TGTGCCAGTAGTAGGACTAGCGGGAGGGCCAACAATGAGCAGTTCTTC	TRBV19	TRBJ2-1	16	TRBD2	NA
CASSLRPTTNYGYTF	TGTGCCAGCAGTTTGAGGCCTACTACTAACTATGGCTACACCTTC	TRBV6-5	TRBJ1-2	15	NA	few
CASSPWTGRYEQFF	TGTGCCAGCAGTCCCTGGACAGGGCGCTATGAGCAGTTCTTC	TRBV6-5	TRBJ2-1	14	TRBD1	NA
CASRRTNSPLHF	TGCGCCAGCAGAAGGACGAATTCACCCCTCCACTTT	TRBV5-1	TRBJ1-6	12	NA	NA
CASSQDRGTGAQPQHF	TGCGCCAGCAGCCAAGATCGGGGGACAGGGGCTCAGCCCCAGCATTTT	TRBV4-1	TRBJ1-5	16	TRBD1	NA
CAEGSSGSEETQYF	TGTGCCGAAGGATCCAGCGGGAGTGAGGAGACCCAGTACTTC	TRBV6-9	TRBJ2-5	14	TRBD2	NA
CASSFDGSSTDTQYF	TGTGCCAGCAGCTTTGACGGGTCCAGCACAGATACGCAGTATTTT	TRBV7-2	TRBJ2-3	15	NA	NA
CASSPGTSGNTDTQYF	TGTGCCAGCAGCCCCGGGACTAGCGGGAACACAGATACGCAGTATTTT	TRBV7-9	TRBJ2-3	16	TRBD2	NA
CASISASGSSYEQYF	TGTGCCAGCATCTCGGCTAGCGGGAGCAGCTACGAGCAGTACTTC	TRBV6-1	TRBJ2-7	15	TRBD2	NA
CASAPGGSQETQYF	TGTGCCAGCGCCCCAGGGGGATCGCAAGAGACCCAGTACTTC	TRBV11-3	TRBJ2-5	14	TRBD1	NA
CASSQEDRGNQPQHF	TGCGCCAGCAGCCAGGAGGACAGGGGAAATCAGCCCCAGCATTTT	TRBV4-3	TRBJ1-5	15	TRBD1	NA
CASSVLAARDEQFF	TGTGCCAGCAGCGTTTTAGCGGCAAGGGATGAGCAGTTCTTC	TRBV9	TRBJ2-1	14	NA	NA